In this sample, the clone carrying this TCR beta chain turned up once. This record comes from a study of blood T cell repertoires in COVID-19. Study-wide background: Specimens from acute and convalescent COVID-19 originated in the United States, Italy and Spain. PBMCs, B-cell-depleted T cells, or T cells were the source of the cDNA or gDNA that made up the material.

Clones were sequenced by immunoSEQ multiplex PCR, and TCRdb holds only the in-frame ones, with some missing. Among roughly 190,000 clones listed, approximately 91% were seen once. In germline, CDR1 is SNHLY, CDR2 FYNNEI. Trimming took off 8 bases at V and 8 bases at J, with 15 bases between the two ends. The CDR3 consists of 12 residues. The chain combines TRBV2 with TRBJ1-1, with D perhaps TRBD1 (5 bases). This TCR was sampled from a young man with acute or convalescent COVID-19. The specimen was peripheral blood. The CDR3 sequence is CASRRWGSEAFF. DNA of the CDR3: TGTGCCAGCCGAAGGTGGGGCTCGGAAGCTTTCTTT. Using reference TRBV2 and TRBJ1-1 for the parts outside the CDR3, the full variable domain is EPEVTQTPSHQVTQMGQEVILRCVPISNHLYFYWYRQILGQKVEFLVSFYNNEISEKSEIFDDQFSVERPDGSNFTLKIRSTKLEDSAMYFCASRRWGSEAFFGQGTRLTVV.